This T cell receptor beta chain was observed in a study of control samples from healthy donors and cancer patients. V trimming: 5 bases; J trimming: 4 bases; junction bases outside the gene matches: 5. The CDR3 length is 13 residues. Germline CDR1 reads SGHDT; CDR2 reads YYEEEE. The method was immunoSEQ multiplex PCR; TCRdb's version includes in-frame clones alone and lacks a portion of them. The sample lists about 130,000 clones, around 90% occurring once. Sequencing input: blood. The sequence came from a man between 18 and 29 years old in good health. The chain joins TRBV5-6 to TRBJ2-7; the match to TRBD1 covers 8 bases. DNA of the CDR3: TGTGCCAGCAGGGGCAGGGGGCCTTACGAGCAGTACTTC. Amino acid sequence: CASRGRGPYEQYF.